The sequence of this T cell receptor (beta chain) was determined in a study of response to subunit inactivated influenza vaccine. From germline, CDR1 is MDHEN and CDR2 SYDVKM. Trimming at V came to 7 bases and at J to 0 bases, leaving 5 bases not matched to a gene. The CDR3 length is 17 residues. A single record per CDR3 protein comes from TCRdb applying MiXCR to the RT-PCR reads. Of roughly 790,000 distinct CDR3 sequences in the sample, approximately 21% were seen once. This clonotype has just a few counts. Its antigen remains unknown. Notes on the study in general: It was suggested by the authors that few new T cells are recruited by each seasonal influenza vaccination.

The chain employs TRBV28 and TRBJ2-1; 14 bases agree with TRBD2. The material was PBMCs from blood, obtained more than 4 days after vaccination. The clonotype comes from a man aged 50 or older who received an inactivated influenza vaccine. The CDR3 nucleotides read TGTGCCAGCACCGGGACTAGCGGGAGAGTCTCCTACAATGAGCAGTTCTTC. Protein product: CASTGTSGRVSYNEQFF. Complete variable domain (other parts from reference TRBV28 and TRBJ2-1): DVKVTQSSRYLVKRTGEKVFLECVQDMDHENMFWYRQDPGLGLRLIYFSYDVKMKEKGDIPEGYSVSREKKERFSLILESASTNQTSMYLCASTGTSGRVSYNEQFFGPGTRLTVL.